The rows below give T cell receptor beta chains drawn from one sample of a study of shared clonotypes between healthy human individuals. Method: immunoSEQ multiplex PCR; TCRdb's copy keeps in-frame clones and lacks some. The sample lists more than 900,000 clones, approximately 80% occurring once. The sequencing sample was made of memory CD4+ T cells from PBMCs. The receptors derive from a man between 18 and 35 years old in good health. Some clones in this sample may be carry-over from other donors' samples. The CDR3 runs from the conserved cysteine through the conserved F or W. A D gene is named only where the DNA matches it firmly. Size tells how often a clone was seen (once, few, many) or the class of an expanded clone, and some rows leave it out.

j_gene | abundance | v_gene | d_gene | CDR3nt | CDR3aa
TRBJ1-4 | . | TRBV7-8 | . | TGTGCCAGCAGCTTAGCGCCGGGACAACTGTTTTTT | CASSLAPGQLFF
TRBJ2-3 | . | TRBV6-1 | TRBD2 | TGTGCCAGCAAAGGCGGGAGAAGCACAGATACGCAGTATTTT | CASKGGRSTDTQYF
TRBJ2-7 | . | TRBV27 | TRBD2 | TGTGCCAGCAGTTTACGCGGACTAGCGGTCTACGAGCAGTACTTC | CASSLRGLAVYEQYF
TRBJ1-5 | . | TRBV7-2 | . | TGTGCCAGCAGCCCGGGGGCTCGGCAGCCCCAGCATTTT | CASSPGARQPQHF
TRBJ1-5 | few | TRBV19 | TRBD1 | TGTGCCAGTAATCCCGGACAGGTTAGGCCCCAGCATTTT | CASNPGQVRPQHF
TRBJ2-7 | . | TRBV4-2 | . | TGTGCCAGCAGTCCAGACTGGAGCTCCTACGAGCAGTACTTC | CASSPDWSSYEQYF
TRBJ1-2 | . | TRBV19 | . | TGTGCCAGTAGTTGGTCGACGGCCTATGGCTACACCTTC | CASSWSTAYGYTF
TRBJ2-1 | . | TRBV9 | TRBD2 | TGTGCCAGCAGCCTTACTAGCGGCCCTTGGGATGAGCAGTTCTTC | CASSLTSGPWDEQFF
TRBJ1-1 | . | TRBV28 | . | TGTGCCAGCAGTTTACTGGCGGAGAGCACTGAAGCTTTCTTT | CASSLLAESTEAFF
TRBJ1-2 | once | TRBV6-1 | . | TGTGCCAGCAGCGGGTATGGCTACACCTTC | CASSGYGYTF
TRBJ2-5 | . | TRBV7-2 | TRBD2 | TGTGCCAGCAGCTTATTGTCGACTAGCGGGAGGAAAGTGACCCAGTACTTC | CASSLLSTSGRKVTQYF
TRBJ2-2 | . | TRBV19 | TRBD2 | TGTGCCAGTAGTATTCGGCTAGCGGGACGAACCGGGGAGCTGTTTTTT | CASSIRLAGRTGELFF
TRBJ2-1 | . | TRBV28 | . | TGTGCCAGCAGTTCTGGCGCCTACAATGAGCAGTTCTTC | CASSSGAYNEQFF
TRBJ1-5 | . | TRBV10-1 | TRBD1 | TGCGCCGCACGGGACAGGGGAATGGATCAGCCCCAGCATTTT | CAARDRGMDQPQHF
TRBJ2-5 | . | TRBV4-1 | . | TGCGCCAGCAGCCACCTCACAGAGACCCAGTACTTC | CASSHLTETQYF
TRBJ2-2 | . | TRBV15 | TRBD1 | TGTGCCACCAACCTTAACAGGGGGACCGGGGAGCTGTTTTTT | CATNLNRGTGELFF
TRBJ2-3 | . | TRBV7-3 | . | TGTGCCAGCAGCTTCTCGCCGGGATTCAACGGAGATACGCAGTATTTT | CASSFSPGFNGDTQYF
TRBJ2-5 | . | TRBV2 | . | TGTGCCAGCAGTCGGGACGTACAAGAGACCCAGTACTTC | CASSRDVQETQYF
TRBJ1-2 | . | TRBV6-1 | . | TGTGCCAGCAGCCGGATAGGGGGGACTAACTATGGCTACACCTTC | CASSRIGGTNYGYTF
TRBJ2-1 | . | TRBV5-1 | TRBD2 | TGCGCCAGCAGCTACGCGGGAGCCTCGACCCTCAATGAGCAGTTCTTC | CASSYAGASTLNEQFF
TRBJ2-1 | . | TRBV9 | TRBD2 | TGTGCCAGCAGCGTAGCACTAGCGGGAGACCCTGAGCAGTTCTTC | CASSVALAGDPEQFF
TRBJ1-2 | . | TRBV18 | . | TGTGCCAGCTCACTTCCACCTTATGGCTACACCTTC | CASSLPPYGYTF
TRBJ2-3 | . | TRBV18 | . | TGTGCCAGCTCACCTGGGTCGGATACGCAGTATTTT | CASSPGSDTQYF
TRBJ1-4 | . | TRBV7-6 | TRBD1 | TGTGCCAGCAGCTTAGCCCCAGACAGGGGGAGGGAAAAACTGTTTTTT | CASSLAPDRGREKLFF
TRBJ2-2 | once | TRBV2 | . | TGTGCCAGCAGAACAGGGCTAAGCACCGGGGAGCTGTTTTTT | CASRTGLSTGELFF
TRBJ1-1 | once | TRBV13 | TRBD1 | TGTGCCAGCAGCTCGGACAGGGCTCTAAGCCCTATGAACACTGAAGCTTTCTTT | CASSSDRALSPMNTEAFF
TRBJ2-5 | . | TRBV27 | TRBD1 | TGTGCCAGCAGTACCGGGACAGCGAGGGAGACCCAGTACTTC | CASSTGTARETQYF
TRBJ2-1 | many | TRBV6-5 | TRBD2 | TGTGCCAGCAGGCTAGCGGGAGGGCCCTACAATGAGCAGTTCTTC | CASRLAGGPYNEQFF
TRBJ1-1 | . | TRBV4-2 | TRBD1 | TGTGCCAGCAGCCAAGAAGCAGGGGGGACCACTGAAGCTTTCTTT | CASSQEAGGTTEAFF
TRBJ1-5 | . | TRBV5-1 | TRBD1 | TGCGCCAGCAGTCTGGCGGGACAGGACAATCAGCCCCAGCATTTT | CASSLAGQDNQPQHF
TRBJ2-7 | . | TRBV28 | TRBD2 | TGTGCCAGCAGTTCCACGGGACTAGCCGGCGAGCAGTACTTC | CASSSTGLAGEQYF
TRBJ2-7 | once | TRBV5-6 | TRBD1 | TGTGCCAGCAGCTCCGTGACAGGGGCCTACGAGCAGTACTTC | CASSSVTGAYEQYF
TRBJ1-2 | . | TRBV28 | TRBD1 | TGTGCCAGCAGCAGAGAGGGGGCGCGATTCTATGGCTACACCTTC | CASSREGARFYGYTF
TRBJ2-5 | . | TRBV28 | TRBD2 | TGTGCCAGCAGTTTATGGGGCGGTTCTAGCGGTGAAGAGACCCAGTACTTC | CASSLWGGSSGEETQYF
TRBJ1-1 | . | TRBV19 | . | TGTGCCAGTAGTAAGGGGGATCGGACTGAAGCTTTCTTT | CASSKGDRTEAFF
TRBJ2-7 | . | TRBV27 | TRBD2 | TGTGCCAGCAGCCCGGTGTCCAAGCGGGAGGGGTGGGAGCAGTACTTC | CASSPVSKREGWEQYF
TRBJ2-2 | . | TRBV2 | TRBD2 | TGTGCCAGCAGGGTAGCGGGAGGTCCCGGGGAGCTGTTTTTT | CASRVAGGPGELFF
TRBJ2-5 | many | TRBV27 | TRBD1 | TGTGCCAGCAGTCCAGGGACAGGGTGGAGAGAGACCCAGTACTTC | CASSPGTGWRETQYF
TRBJ1-1 | once | TRBV5-1 | . | TGCGCCAGCAGCTTCGCCCGTACAGGGTGGAACACTGAAGCTTTCTTT | CASSFARTGWNTEAFF
TRBJ1-1 | . | TRBV5-1 | . | TGCGCCAGCAGCTTTAGCCCGCCAGGAGAAGCTTTCTTT | CASSFSPPGEAFF